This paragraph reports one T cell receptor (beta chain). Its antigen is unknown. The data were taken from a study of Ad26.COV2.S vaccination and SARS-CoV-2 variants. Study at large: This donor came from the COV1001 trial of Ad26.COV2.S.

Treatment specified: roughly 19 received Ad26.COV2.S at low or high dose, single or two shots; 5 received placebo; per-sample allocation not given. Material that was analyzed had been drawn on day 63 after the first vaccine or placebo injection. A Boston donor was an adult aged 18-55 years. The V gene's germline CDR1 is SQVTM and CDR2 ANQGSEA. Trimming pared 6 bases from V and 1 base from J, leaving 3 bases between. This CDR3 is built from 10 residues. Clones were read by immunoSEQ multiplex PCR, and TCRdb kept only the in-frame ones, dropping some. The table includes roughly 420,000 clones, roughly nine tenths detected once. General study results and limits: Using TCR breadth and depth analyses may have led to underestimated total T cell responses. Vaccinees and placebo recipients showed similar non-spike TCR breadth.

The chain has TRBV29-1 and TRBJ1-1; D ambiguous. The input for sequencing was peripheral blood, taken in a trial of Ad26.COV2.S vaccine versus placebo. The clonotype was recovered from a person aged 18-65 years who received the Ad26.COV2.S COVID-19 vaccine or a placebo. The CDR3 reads CSVQNTEAFF. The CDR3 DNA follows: TGCAGCGTCCAGAACACTGAAGCTTTCTTT.